This TCR beta chain is drawn from a study of T-cell reconstitution after alpha-beta-depleted transplantation in children. This clonotype was recorded many times. Using unique molecular identifiers, the investigators prepared the TCRbeta library. TCRdb recomputed calls from the PCR reads with MiXCR, one row per CDR3 protein. The sample lists some 530,000 distinct CDR3 sequences, approximately 12% occurring once. V lost 7 bases and J 8 bases, leaving 9 bases between the germline ends. The CDR3 consists of 11 residues. This receptor was taken from a human donor who donated a stem cell graft to a child with combined immunodeficiency. The sample here was PBMCs from the stem cell graft donor, taken from the stem cell graft. The chain recombines TRBV12-3 or TRBV12-4 with TRBJ2-1; D call uncertain. The CDR3 coding sequence is TGTGCCAGCACCAACGACGATGAGCAGTTCTTC. Amino acids: CASTNDDEQFF.